This TCR beta chain was observed in a study of control samples from healthy donors and cancer patients. In its sample, this clone was seen a few times. Assay used: immunoSEQ multiplex PCR; TCRdb lists only in-frame clones, some missing. The table records about 98,000 clones, about 79% of them present only once. Material for sequencing was blood. This TCR was recovered from a woman in her thirties in good health.

The CDR3 DNA is TGCGCCAGCAGCTTGGTGCAGGAACCCTACGAGCAGTACTTC. Its protein is CASSLVQEPYEQYF. The chain couples TRBV5-1 to TRBJ2-7; D gene uncertain. Germline V gene data show CDR1 as SGHRS and CDR2 as YFSETQ. With 0 bases removed from V and 2 bases from J, the gap between germline ends came to 9 bases. The CDR3 is 14 amino acids.